This T cell receptor (beta chain) was sequenced for a study of a mutant IDH1 vaccine in newly diagnosed glioma. Study overall: Vaccination followed radiotherapy alone by 4-6 weeks, or accompanied temozolomide cycles.

Study conclusions and caveats: Whatever changes occurred in top peripheral T cell clonotypes seemed unrelated to pseudoprogression.

Generated by immunoSEQ multiplex PCR, the TCRdb table keeps only in-frame clones and is missing some. The data show fewer than 65,000 clones, approximately 80% seen once. Time point indicated: week 11, during vaccination. Each vaccine dose was 300 ug of mutant IDH1 20-mer peptide, with topical imiquimod. CDR1 GTSNPN and CDR2 SVGIG come from the germline V gene (reference sequence). The CDR3 spans 14 residues. V shed 5 bases and J 1 base; nucleotides not matched to a gene: 3. In the case of this clone: The antigen remains undetermined.

This sequence joins TRBV30 and TRBJ2-3; 10 bases agree with TRBD1. The source was PBMCs, collected from a glioma patient whose treatment included an IDH1 peptide vaccine. The TCR comes from a man aged 45 to 65 with glioma. The CDR3 nucleotides read TGTGCCTGGTCCGGGACAGGGGGCACAGATACGCAGTATTTT. Translated, it gives CAWSGTGGTDTQYF.